This TCR beta chain was observed in a study of human T cells and chemical hapten exposure (dated by TCRdb to about 2021). With respect to the entire study: For sensitization, 2% DPC in acetone was applied to a roughly 2 cm by roughly 2 cm area of upper inner arm skin. About 28 alopecia patients gave blood for TCR sequencing at one to four time points (pre-sensitization, 2, 6 and 24 weeks). Patch testing was done on the upper back using Finn chambers containing 0.01% DPC, and results were scored after 6 days according to International Contact Dermatitis Research Group standards. The patient cohort, mostly female, included alopecia areata with under or over 50% scalp involvement, alopecia totalis and alopecia universalis. The study tracked peripheral blood TCR repertoire changes in vivo during primary and secondary sensitization to the hapten diphenylcyclopropenone (DPC) in alopecia patients. Patient blood was sampled pre-sensitization (week 0) and at 2, 6 and about 24 weeks after DPC sensitization. Throughout the approximately 26-week study period, patients were also given weekly therapeutic DPC doses on the scalp. Libraries were combined into a pool for sequencing, and differences in TCR yield between samples came mainly from small differences in library volumes within the pool.

This clonotype showed up many times. Its recognized antigen is unknown. Per-nucleotide qualities are absent, and no much larger clonotype sits a single base away. Library preparation was by RACE. The sequencer listed for this sample is NextSeq 500. During library preparation, unique molecular identifiers were attached to individual cDNA molecules so that TCRs could be counted quantitatively and reproducibly. Each blood RNA sample was used to sequence both TCR alpha and TCR beta chains. On the authors' methods: Samples had a median of about 96,000 TCRs, with a range from about 23,224 to 690,600. V, J and CDR3 annotation of the TCR reads was performed with the Decombinator software suite. Every sample was subsampled to the same number of TCRs (28,000) for the PS versus PT1 abundance plots. Expanded TCRs were defined as absent before sensitization and observed at least eight times at the 2-week time point. The public reads were quality trimmed at Q25 with fastp and then assembled into clones with MiXCR by TCRdb, keeping productive beta chains. All rows with the same CDR3 protein become a single entry with the most common DNA and genes. These V and J calls derive from TCRdb rather than the authors' analysis. This sample has approximately 400,000 distinct CDR3 sequences in its table, and 4.8% of those were observed once. The leading ten clones occupy approximately 2.1% of the sample.

The paper's findings and limits, for the study overall: DPC sensitization did not change the number of TCRs with a frequency above 1 in 1000, and there was no evidence of changes in global repertoire structure. A positive correlation was found between the number of PT1 expanded TCRs and patch test score, with significance reached at thresholds 8, 16 and 32 but not 4. Compared with pre-sensitization or healthy control sets, expanded TCRs formed significantly more large CDR3 similarity clusters, which is consistent with antigen-driven responses. Repeated subsampling changed both the strength of the expansion versus patch-test correlation and the threshold at which the correlation became significant. Because all patients had alopecia, a presumed autoimmune disease, the immune response of the patients might differ from that of healthy individuals.

Read against the paper, the sample's time point label means: patch test 1, 2 weeks after DPC sensitization. Interpreted using the paper, the treatment or condition label stands for: therapeutic diphenylcyclopropenone sensitization with weekly scalp DPC. Blood at each patch-test visit was drawn before the patch test was applied. To be eligible, patients had to be aged 18 to 70, diagnosed with alopecia and judged suitable for DPC therapy, while pregnant patients were excluded. Total RNA was extracted from unfractionated whole blood that had been collected in Tempus Blood RNA tubes. The source is a woman aged 45-59 years with alopecia areata. Some clones in this sample may be carry-over from other donors' samples. Sequencing was performed on whole blood, taken in connection with sensitization to the hapten diphenylcyclopropenone (DPC).

The DNA sequence is TGCGCCAGCAGCCCGGACAGGAGCACAGATACGCAGTATTTT. Translation gives CASSPDRSTDTQYF. The rearrangement combines TRBV4-1 with TRBJ2-3; TRBD1 matches 7 bases in the middle. From a lookup of the germline V gene, CDR1 and CDR2 are MGHRA and YSYEKL. Germline trimming: 4 bases from V, 0 bases from J; junction bases outside gene matches: 1. From its cysteine to its phenylalanine, the CDR3 spans 14 amino acids. Left in the record is the CDR3 DNA by itself, 42 bases read in frame from the first base.